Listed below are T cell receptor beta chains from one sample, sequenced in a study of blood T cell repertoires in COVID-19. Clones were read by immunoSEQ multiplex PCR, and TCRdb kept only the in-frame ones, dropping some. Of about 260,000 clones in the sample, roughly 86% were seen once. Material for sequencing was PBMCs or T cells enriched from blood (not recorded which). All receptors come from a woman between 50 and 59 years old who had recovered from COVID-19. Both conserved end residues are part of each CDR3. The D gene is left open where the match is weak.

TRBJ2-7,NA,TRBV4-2,TGTGCCAGCAGCCAAGATTTTGACAGGCGGACCTACGAGCAGTACTTC,CASSQDFDRRTYEQYF
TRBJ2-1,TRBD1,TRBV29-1,TGCAGCGTTGAGAGGGACAGGGGGTCCTACAATGAGCAGTTCTTC,CSVERDRGSYNEQFF
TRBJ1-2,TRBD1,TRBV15,TGTGCCACCAGCCCGACAGGGGGCATGGGTGGCTACACCTTC,CATSPTGGMGGYTF
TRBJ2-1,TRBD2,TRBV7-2,TGTGCCAGCAGCTTAGGGCGGGGGGGCCCCTACAATGAGCAGTTCTTC,CASSLGRGGPYNEQFF
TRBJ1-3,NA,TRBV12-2,TGTGCAAGTCGCCGACGGGGGGAAGGGAACACCATATATTTT,CASRRRGEGNTIYF
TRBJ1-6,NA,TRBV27,TGTGCCAGCAGTTTTTGGGGGGGTAATTCACCCCTCCACTTT,CASSFWGGNSPLHF
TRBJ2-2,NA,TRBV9,TGTGCCAGCAGCGTAGTTACCGGGGCCGGGGAGCTGTTTTTT,CASSVVTGAGELFF
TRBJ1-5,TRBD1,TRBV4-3,TGCGCCAGCAGCCTCGACAGGGGCAATCAGCCCCAGCATTTT,CASSLDRGNQPQHF
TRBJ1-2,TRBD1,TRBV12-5,TGTGCTTCAAGAATCGGACAGGGGCCCTATGGCTACACCTTC,CASRIGQGPYGYTF
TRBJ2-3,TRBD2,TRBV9,TGTGCCAGCAGCTTCGGACTAGCGGGAGGAGGGACAGATACGCAGTATTTT,CASSFGLAGGGTDTQYF
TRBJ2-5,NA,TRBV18,TGTGCCAGCTCACCCCCCAGCAGGGCGTCAGAGACCCAGTACTTC,CASSPPSRASETQYF
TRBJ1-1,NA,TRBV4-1,TGCGCCAGCAGCCACCCCGGGAAGAACACTGAAGCTTTCTTT,CASSHPGKNTEAFF
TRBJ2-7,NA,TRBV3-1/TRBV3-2,TGTGCCAGCAGCCAAGCCGGGACTCAGAACGAGCAGTACTTC,CASSQAGTQNEQYF
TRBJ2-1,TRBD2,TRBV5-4,TGTGCCAGCAGCCCGGGACTAGCGAATGAGCAGTTCTTC,CASSPGLANEQFF